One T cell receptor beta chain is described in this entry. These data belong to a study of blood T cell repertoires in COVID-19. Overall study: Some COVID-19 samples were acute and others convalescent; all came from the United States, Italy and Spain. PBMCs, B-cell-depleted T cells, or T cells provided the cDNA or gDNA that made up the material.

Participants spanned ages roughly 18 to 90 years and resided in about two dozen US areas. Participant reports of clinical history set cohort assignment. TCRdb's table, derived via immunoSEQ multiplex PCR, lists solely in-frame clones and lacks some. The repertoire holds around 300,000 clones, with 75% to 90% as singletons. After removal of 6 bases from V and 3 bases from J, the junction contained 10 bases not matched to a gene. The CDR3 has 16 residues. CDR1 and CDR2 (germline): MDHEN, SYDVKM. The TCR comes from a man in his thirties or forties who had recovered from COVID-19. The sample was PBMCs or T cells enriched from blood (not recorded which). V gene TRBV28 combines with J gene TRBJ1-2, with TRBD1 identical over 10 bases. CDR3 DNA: TGTGCCAGCAGCACCCTTTTCGGACAGGGGGACTATGGCTACACCTTC. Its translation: CASSTLFGQGDYGYTF.